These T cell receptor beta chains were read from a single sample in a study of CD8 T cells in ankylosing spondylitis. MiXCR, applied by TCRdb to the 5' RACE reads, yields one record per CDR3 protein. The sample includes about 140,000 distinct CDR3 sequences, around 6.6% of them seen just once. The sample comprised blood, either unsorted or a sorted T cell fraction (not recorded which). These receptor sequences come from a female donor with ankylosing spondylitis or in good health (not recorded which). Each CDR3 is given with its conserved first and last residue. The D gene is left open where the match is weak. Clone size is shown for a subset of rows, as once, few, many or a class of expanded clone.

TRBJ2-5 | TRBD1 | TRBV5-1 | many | TGCGCCAGCTCGGTCGGGACAGAAGAGACCCAGTACTTC | CASSVGTEETQYF
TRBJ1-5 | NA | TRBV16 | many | TGTGCCAGCAGCCAAAAATCTAGCAATCAGCCCCAGCATTTT | CASSQKSSNQPQHF
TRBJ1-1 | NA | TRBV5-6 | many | TGTGCCAGCAGCCCCCCGGCAAGGAACACTGAAGCTTTCTTT | CASSPPARNTEAFF
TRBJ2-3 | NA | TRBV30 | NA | TGTGCCTGGAGTGTGGACAGCCACACAGATACGCAGTATTTT | CAWSVDSHTDTQYF
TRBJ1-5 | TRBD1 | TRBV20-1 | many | TGCAGTGCTGGACAGGGCATCAATCAGCCCCAGCATTTT | CSAGQGINQPQHF
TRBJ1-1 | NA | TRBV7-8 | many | TGTGCCAGCAGCTTAGAGGTACGCTCTGAAGCTTTCTTT | CASSLEVRSEAFF
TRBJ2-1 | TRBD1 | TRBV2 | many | TGTGCCAGCAGCGCGCCTCCGGGACAGAAGCAGTTCTTC | CASSAPPGQKQFF
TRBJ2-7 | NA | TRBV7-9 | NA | TGTGCCAGCAAAGGACAGTTTGATTCCTACGAGCAGTACTTC | CASKGQFDSYEQYF
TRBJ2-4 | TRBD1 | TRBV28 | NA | TGTGCCAGCAGGGCGACAGGGAACATTCAGTACTTC | CASRATGNIQYF
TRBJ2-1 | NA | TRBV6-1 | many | TGTGCCACCCTCCGGGGTATCAACGGCGATGAGCAGTTCTTC | CATLRGINGDEQFF
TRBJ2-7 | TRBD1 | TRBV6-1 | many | TGTGCCAGCAGTAAGGGACAGGAGAAGAGGGAGCAGTACTTC | CASSKGQEKREQYF
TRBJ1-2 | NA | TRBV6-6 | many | TGTGCCAGCACGGGGAGGAGCTATGGCTACACCTTC | CASTGRSYGYTF
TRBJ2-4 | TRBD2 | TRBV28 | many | TGTGCCAGCAGTTTAAGCGGGGGGATGACCAAAAACATTCAGTACTTC | CASSLSGGMTKNIQYF
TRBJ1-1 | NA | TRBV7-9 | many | TGTGCCAGCAGACACCGGGACATCTGGGGCATGAACACTGAAGCTTTCTTT | CASRHRDIWGMNTEAFF
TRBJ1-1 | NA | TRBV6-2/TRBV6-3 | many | TGTGCCAGCAGTTACCCTTTGGACACTGAAGCTTTCTTT | CASSYPLDTEAFF
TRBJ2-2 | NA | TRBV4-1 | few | TGCGCCAGCAGCCAAGATCGGACGCGCGGCGGGGAGCGGTTTTTT | CASSQDRTRGGERFF
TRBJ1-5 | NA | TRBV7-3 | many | TGTGCCAGCAGGAAGGACAGCTCGAGCAATCAGCCCCAGCATTTT | CASRKDSSSNQPQHF
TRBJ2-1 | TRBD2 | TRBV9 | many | TGTGCCAGCAGCGTAGCTTCTAGCGGGGGGGCAGGTGAGCAGTTCTTC | CASSVASSGGAGEQFF
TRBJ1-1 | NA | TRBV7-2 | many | TGTGCCAGCAGCTTAGAATACCCAGGGGTGACCGCTGAAGCTTTCTTT | CASSLEYPGVTAEAFF
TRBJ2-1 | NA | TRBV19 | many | TGTGCCAGTAGTATCTGGGCGGTCCCTAGCGTTTCCTACAATGAGCAGTTCTTC | CASSIWAVPSVSYNEQFF
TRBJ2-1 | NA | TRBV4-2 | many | TGTGCCAGCAGCCCCCGCGGTTTATTGTACAATGAGCAGTTCTTC | CASSPRGLLYNEQFF
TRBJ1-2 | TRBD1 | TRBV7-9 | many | TGTGCCAGCAGTCGGGGACAGGGAATTTATGGCTACACCTTC | CASSRGQGIYGYTF
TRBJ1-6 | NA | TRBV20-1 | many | TGCAGTGCTAGAGTGGAGTGGGGAGGAACCAATTCACCCCTCCACTTT | CSARVEWGGTNSPLHF
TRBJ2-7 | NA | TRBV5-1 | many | TGCGCCAGCAGCTTGGGACAGCCACCACACTACGAGCAGTACTTC | CASSLGQPPHYEQYF
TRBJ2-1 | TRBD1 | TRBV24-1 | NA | TGTGCCACCAGTGACGCGGTTGACAGGGCTCCCCACAATGAGCAGTTCTTC | CATSDAVDRAPHNEQFF
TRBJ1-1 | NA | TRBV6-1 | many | TGTGCCAGCAGTGACCGGGGGGCGAGCACTGAAGCTTTCTTT | CASSDRGASTEAFF
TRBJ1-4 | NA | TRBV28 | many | TGTGCCAGCAGTTTATTGGGCAGGCATGAAAAACTGTTTTTT | CASSLLGRHEKLFF
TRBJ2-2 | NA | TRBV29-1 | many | TGCAGCGAATTTACGAACACCGGGGAGCTGTTTTTT | CSEFTNTGELFF
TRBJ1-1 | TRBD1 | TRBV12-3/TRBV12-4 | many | TGTGCCAGCAGTCCCCGCCCGCTGGACAGGGGGCTGGGCACTGAAGCTTTCTTT | CASSPRPLDRGLGTEAFF
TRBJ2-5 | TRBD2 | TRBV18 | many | TGTGCCAGCTCAACGACCGCCGGGGGGGCAGGAGAGACCCAGTACTTC | CASSTTAGGAGETQYF
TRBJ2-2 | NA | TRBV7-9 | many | TGTGCCAGCAGCTTACGGGCAGGGGAAGCCGGGGAGCTGTTTTTT | CASSLRAGEAGELFF
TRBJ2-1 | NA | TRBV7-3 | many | TGTGCCAGCAGCGATCTATACAATGAGCAGTTCTTC | CASSDLYNEQFF
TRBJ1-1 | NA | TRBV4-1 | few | TGCGCCAGCAGCCAAGAAGGCCGGGGGCAAGGTGAAGCTTTCTTT | CASSQEGRGQGEAFF
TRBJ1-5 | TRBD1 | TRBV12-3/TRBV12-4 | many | TGTGCCAGCAGCCCACACCTCGGACAGGGCAATCAGCCCCAGCATTTT | CASSPHLGQGNQPQHF
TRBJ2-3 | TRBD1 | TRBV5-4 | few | TGTGCCAGCAGCATGGGACAGAGCACAGATACGCAGTATTTT | CASSMGQSTDTQYF
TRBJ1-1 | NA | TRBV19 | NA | TGTGCCAGTACACTATGGGGAGTCCCAGCTTTCTTT | CASTLWGVPAFF
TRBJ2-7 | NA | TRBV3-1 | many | TGTGCCAGCAGCCCTGGACTGACTTCCTACGAGCAGTACTTC | CASSPGLTSYEQYF
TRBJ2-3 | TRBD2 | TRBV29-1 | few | TGCAGCGGACGGACTAGCGGCACAGATACGCAGTATTTT | CSGRTSGTDTQYF
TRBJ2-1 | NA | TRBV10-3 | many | TGTGCCATCAGTGAGTCTAACAGGGTGGTAGGTGAGCAGTTCTTC | CAISESNRVVGEQFF
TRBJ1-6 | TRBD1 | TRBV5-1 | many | TGCGCCAGCAGCTCGGGACAGGATACTTCACCCCTCCACTTT | CASSSGQDTSPLHF
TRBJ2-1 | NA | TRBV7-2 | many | TGTGCCAGCAGCTTACGTGGGGGAGGCAGGGTAAAAAATGAGCAGTTCTTC | CASSLRGGGRVKNEQFF
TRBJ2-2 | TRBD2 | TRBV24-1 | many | TGTGCCACCAGTGACCCTAGCGGGGGTGGGGAGCTGTTTTTT | CATSDPSGGGELFF
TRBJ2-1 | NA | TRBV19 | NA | TGTGCCAGCCAACATCTAGTATCGTCTTACAATGAGCAGTTCTTC | CASQHLVSSYNEQFF
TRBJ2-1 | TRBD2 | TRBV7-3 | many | TGTGCCAGCAGTAATACGGGGGGAATCTACAATGAGCAGTTCTTC | CASSNTGGIYNEQFF
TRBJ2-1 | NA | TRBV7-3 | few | TGTGCCAGCAGCCTCGGGTGGGATGAGCAGTTCTTC | CASSLGWDEQFF
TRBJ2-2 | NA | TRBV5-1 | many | TGCGCCAGCAGCTCACCGGGACAAAACACCGGGGAGCTGTTTTTT | CASSSPGQNTGELFF
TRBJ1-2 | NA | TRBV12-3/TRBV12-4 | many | TGTGCCAGCAGTTTAATGGACGCACCTACGGGTGGCTACACCTTC | CASSLMDAPTGGYTF
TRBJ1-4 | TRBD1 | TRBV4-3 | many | TGCGCCAGCAGCCATACCCCCAGGGGGCTAGGCTTGGATGAAAAACTGTTTTTT | CASSHTPRGLGLDEKLFF
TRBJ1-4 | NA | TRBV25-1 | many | TGTGCCAGCAAGGGGGGCCAAAAACTGTTTTTT | CASKGGQKLFF
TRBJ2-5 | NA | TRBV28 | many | TGTGCCAGCAGCGCGAACCAGGGCCAAGAGACCCAGTACTTC | CASSANQGQETQYF
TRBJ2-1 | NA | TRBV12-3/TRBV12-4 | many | TGTGCCAGCCGTAGACAGCAAAACAATGAGCAGTTCTTC | CASRRQQNNEQFF
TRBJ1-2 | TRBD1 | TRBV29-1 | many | TGCAGCGTGCCGGGACAGGAAGATGGCTACACCTTC | CSVPGQEDGYTF
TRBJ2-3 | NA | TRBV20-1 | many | TGCAGTGCTAGGGGCTACCGGGGCACAGATACGCAGTATTTT | CSARGYRGTDTQYF